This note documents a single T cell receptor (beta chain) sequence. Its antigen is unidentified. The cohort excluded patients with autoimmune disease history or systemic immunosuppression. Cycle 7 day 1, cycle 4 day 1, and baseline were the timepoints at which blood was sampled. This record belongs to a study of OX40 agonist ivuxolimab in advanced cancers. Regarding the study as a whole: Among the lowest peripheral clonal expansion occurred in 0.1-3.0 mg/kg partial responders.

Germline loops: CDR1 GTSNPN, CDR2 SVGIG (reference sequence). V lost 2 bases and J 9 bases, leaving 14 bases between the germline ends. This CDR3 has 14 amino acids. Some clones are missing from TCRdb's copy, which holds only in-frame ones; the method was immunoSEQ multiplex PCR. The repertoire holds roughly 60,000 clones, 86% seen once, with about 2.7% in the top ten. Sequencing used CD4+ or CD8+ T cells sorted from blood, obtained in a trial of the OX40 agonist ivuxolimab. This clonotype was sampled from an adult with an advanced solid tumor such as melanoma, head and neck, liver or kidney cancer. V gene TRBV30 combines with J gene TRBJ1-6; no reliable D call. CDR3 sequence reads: CAWSIPGIRSPLHF. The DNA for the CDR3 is TGTGCCTGGAGTATTCCGGGAATACGTTCACCCCTCCACTTT.